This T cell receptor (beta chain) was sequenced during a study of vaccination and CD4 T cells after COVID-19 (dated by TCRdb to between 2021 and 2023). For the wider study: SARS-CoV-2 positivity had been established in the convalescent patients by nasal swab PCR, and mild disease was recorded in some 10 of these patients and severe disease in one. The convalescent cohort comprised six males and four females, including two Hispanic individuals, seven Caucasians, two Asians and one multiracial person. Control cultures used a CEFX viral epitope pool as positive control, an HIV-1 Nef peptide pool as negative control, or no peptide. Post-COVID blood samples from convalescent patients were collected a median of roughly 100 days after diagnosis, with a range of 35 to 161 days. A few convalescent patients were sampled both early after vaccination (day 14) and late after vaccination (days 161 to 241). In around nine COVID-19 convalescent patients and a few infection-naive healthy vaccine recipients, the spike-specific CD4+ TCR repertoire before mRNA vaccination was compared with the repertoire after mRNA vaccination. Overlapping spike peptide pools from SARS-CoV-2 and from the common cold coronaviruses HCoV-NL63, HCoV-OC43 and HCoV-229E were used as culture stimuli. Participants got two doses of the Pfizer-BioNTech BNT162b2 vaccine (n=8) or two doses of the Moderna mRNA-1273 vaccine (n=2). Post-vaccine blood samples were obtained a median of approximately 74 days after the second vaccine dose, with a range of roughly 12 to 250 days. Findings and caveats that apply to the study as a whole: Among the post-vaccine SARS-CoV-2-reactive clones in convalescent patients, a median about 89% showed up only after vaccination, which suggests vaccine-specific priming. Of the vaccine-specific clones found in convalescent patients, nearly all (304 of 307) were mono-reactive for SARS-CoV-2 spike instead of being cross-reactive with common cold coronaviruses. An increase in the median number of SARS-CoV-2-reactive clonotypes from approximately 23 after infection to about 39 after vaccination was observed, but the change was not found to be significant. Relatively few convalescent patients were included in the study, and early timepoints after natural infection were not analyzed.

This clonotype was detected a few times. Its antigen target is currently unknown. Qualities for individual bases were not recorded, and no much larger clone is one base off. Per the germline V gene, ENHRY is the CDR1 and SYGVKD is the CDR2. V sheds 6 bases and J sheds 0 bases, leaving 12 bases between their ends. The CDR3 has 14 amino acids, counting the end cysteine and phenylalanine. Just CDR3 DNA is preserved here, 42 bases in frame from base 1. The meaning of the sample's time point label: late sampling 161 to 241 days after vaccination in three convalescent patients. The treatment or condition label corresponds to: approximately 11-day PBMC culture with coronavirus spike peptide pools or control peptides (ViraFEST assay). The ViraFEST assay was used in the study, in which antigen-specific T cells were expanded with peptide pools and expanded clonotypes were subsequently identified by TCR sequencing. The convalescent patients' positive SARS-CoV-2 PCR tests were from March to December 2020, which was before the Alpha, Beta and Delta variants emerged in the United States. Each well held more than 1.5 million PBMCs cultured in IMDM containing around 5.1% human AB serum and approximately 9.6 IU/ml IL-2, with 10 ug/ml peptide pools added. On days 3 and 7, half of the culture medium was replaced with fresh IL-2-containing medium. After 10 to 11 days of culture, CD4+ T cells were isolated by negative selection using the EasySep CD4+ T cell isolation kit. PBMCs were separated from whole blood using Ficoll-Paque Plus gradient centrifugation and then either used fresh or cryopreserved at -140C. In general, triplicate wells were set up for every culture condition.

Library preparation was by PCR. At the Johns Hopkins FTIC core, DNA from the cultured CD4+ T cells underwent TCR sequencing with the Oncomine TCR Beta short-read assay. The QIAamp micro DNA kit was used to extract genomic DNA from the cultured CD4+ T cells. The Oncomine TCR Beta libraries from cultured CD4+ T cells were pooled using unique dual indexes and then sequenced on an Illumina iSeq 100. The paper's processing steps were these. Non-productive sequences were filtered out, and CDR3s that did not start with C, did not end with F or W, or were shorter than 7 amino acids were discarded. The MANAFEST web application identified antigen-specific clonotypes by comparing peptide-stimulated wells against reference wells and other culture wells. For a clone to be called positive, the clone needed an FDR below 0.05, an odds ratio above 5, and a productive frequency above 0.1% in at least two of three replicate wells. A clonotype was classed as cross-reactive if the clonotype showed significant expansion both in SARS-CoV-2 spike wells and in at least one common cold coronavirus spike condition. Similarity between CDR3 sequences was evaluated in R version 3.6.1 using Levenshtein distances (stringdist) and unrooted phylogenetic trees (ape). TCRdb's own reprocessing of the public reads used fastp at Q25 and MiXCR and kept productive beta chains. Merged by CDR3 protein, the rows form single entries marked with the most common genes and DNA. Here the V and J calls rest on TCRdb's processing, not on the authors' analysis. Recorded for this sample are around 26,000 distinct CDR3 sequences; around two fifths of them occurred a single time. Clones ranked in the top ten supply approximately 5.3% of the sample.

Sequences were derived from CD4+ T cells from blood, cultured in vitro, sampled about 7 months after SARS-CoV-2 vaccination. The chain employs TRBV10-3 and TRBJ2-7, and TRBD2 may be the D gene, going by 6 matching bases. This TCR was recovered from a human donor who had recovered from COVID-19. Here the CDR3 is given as CAIRDSGSSYEQYF. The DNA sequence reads TGTGCCATCAGGGATAGCGGTAGCTCCTACGAGCAGTACTTC.